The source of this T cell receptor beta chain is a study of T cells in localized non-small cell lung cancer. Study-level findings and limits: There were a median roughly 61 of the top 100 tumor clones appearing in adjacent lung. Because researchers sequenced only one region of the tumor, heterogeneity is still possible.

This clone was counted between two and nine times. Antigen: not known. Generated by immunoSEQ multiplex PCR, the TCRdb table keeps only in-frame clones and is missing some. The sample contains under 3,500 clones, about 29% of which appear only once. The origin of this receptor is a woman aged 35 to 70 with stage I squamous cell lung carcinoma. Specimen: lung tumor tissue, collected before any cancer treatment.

The CDR3 sequence is CASSLTRGLTDTQYF. Written as DNA, the CDR3 is TGTGCCAGCAGCTTAACCAGGGGGCTCACAGATACGCAGTATTTT. J is TRBJ2-3 and V is TRBV11-3, with 8 positions matching TRBD1. Per germline, CDR1 SGHNT and CDR2 YENEEA. After removal of 2 bases from V and 2 bases from J, the junction contained 3 bases not matched to a gene. CDR3 length equals 15 residues.